The 28 T cell receptor beta chains listed next were all sequenced from one sample in a study of monozygotic twins with inflammatory bowel disease. TCRdb reprocessed the 5' RACE reads; each CDR3 protein has one entry and no DNA is given. The table for this sample gives 310,000 or so distinct CDR3 sequences. Sequencing was done on a sample of blood. All receptors derive from a human donor with ulcerative colitis or Crohn's disease, or a healthy co-twin of an affected twin (not recorded which).

The V and J genes are TRBV11-2 and TRBJ2-1; the D call of TRBD1 rests on TCRdb alone, since no DNA is present to check it. Germline V gives CDR1 SGHAT, CDR2 FQNNGV. The CDR3 totals 16 residues. The CDR3: CASSLDVPGRYNEQFF.

This chain connects TRBV20-1 to TRBJ2-2; TCRdb returns TRBD2, unconfirmable since there is no DNA. The CDR3 totals 13 residues. CDR1 is DFQATT, CDR2 SNEGSKA, per germline (reference sequence). The CDR3 is CSAVTSWTGELFF.

The CDR3 loop is CASSLGNSGANVLTF. The chain employs TRBV5-1 and TRBJ2-6. This CDR3 contains 15 residues. The germline gives CDR1 SGHRS, CDR2 YFSETQ.

This sequence joins TRBV4-1 and TRBJ2-7; TCRdb reports TRBD1, a call that lacks DNA to check it against. Germline CDR1 and CDR2: MGHRA and YSYEKL. The CDR3 runs to 12 residues. The CDR3 here is CASSQLGLEQYF.

The genes are TRBV30 and TRBJ2-7. This CDR3 region has 15 residues. Germline V lookup: CDR1 GTSNPN, CDR2 SVGIG (reference sequence). The CDR3: CAWSVTRQASYEQYF.

CDR3 sequence reads: CASSAPGTGVGVYSNQPQHF. V gene TRBV6-1 combines with J gene TRBJ1-5; lacking DNA, the TRBD1 call made by TCRdb goes unchecked. The CDR3 loop spans 20 amino acids. From germline, CDR1 is MNHNS and CDR2 SASEGT.

J is TRBJ2-5 and V is TRBV7-2; TCRdb gives TRBD2 as the D gene, but with no DNA this cannot be confirmed. CDR1 and CDR2 from the germline V gene are SGHTA and FQGNSA. This CDR3 has 16 amino acids. This CDR3 reads CASSPRGTSGKETQYF.

This sequence joins TRBV20-1 and TRBJ2-3; TCRdb returns TRBD1, unconfirmable since there is no DNA. The CDR3 runs to 12 residues. CDR1 and CDR2 (germline): DFQATT, SNEGSKA (reference sequence). CDR3 region: CSAGRSTDTQYF.

The chain couples TRBV20-1 to TRBJ2-7; without DNA, the TCRdb call of TRBD2 cannot be checked. CDR3 size: 14 residues. Per germline, CDR1 DFQATT and CDR2 SNEGSKA (reference sequence). The CDR3: CSARGTVFSYEQYF.

The chain combines TRBV12-3 or TRBV12-4 with TRBJ2-7; there is no DNA to check the TCRdb D call of TRBD2. This CDR3 spans 15 amino acids. CDR3 sequence reads: CASRETSGGSYEQYF.

The chain carries TRBV6-5 and TRBJ1-1. The germline gives CDR1 MNHEY, CDR2 SVGAGI. This CDR3 has 13 amino acids. The CDR3 is CASSYASGTEAFF.

J is TRBJ2-7 and V is TRBV10-3; TCRdb reports TRBD1, a call that lacks DNA to check it against. CDR3 length: 14 amino acids. Per germline, CDR1 ENHRY and CDR2 SYGVKD. CDR3: CAISDSGTGHRGYF.

The rearrangement joins TRBV7-5 to TRBJ1-4; TCRdb calls TRBD1, which cannot be checked without DNA. TRBV7-5 has pseudogene status. The CDR3 is 17 amino acids. The CDR3 protein is CISVPEASDRGGEKLFF.

The chain joins TRBV5-1 to TRBJ2-1; TCRdb lists TRBD1, though no DNA is available to test this call. This CDR3 region has 16 residues. Germline CDR1 reads SGHRS; CDR2 reads YFSETQ. CDR3 in amino acids: CASSLDLAGGYNEQFF.

This chain connects TRBV7-9 to TRBJ2-7; the D call of TRBD2 rests on TCRdb alone, since no DNA is present to check it. This CDR3 comprises 16 residues. Germline V gene data show CDR1 as SEHNR and CDR2 as FQNEAQ (reference sequence). The CDR3 sequence is CASSLKQQAGAPEQYF.

This chain connects TRBV5-1 to TRBJ2-3; TCRdb calls TRBD1, which cannot be checked without DNA. Germline V gene data show CDR1 as SGHRS and CDR2 as YFSETQ. CDR3 length: 14 amino acids. CDR3 amino acids: CASRSGGITDTQYF.

The chain is built from TRBV2 and TRBJ1-5; TCRdb gives TRBD1 as the D gene, but with no DNA this cannot be confirmed. Germline values: CDR1 SNHLY, CDR2 FYNNEI. This CDR3 has 14 amino acids. CDR3 in amino acids: CASSPGHGNQPQHF.

J is TRBJ2-7 and V is TRBV20-1. Germline values: CDR1 DFQATT, CDR2 SNEGSKA (reference sequence). The CDR3 runs 11 residues. The CDR3 region is CSARENYEQYF.

J is TRBJ2-3 and V is TRBV20-1; absent DNA, TCRdb's TRBD2 call cannot be checked. The CDR3 extends over 15 amino acids. Germline V lookup: CDR1 DFQATT, CDR2 SNEGSKA (reference sequence). CDR3 sequence reads: CSASGLAGTTDTQYF.

V and J are TRBV12-3 or TRBV12-4 and TRBJ2-1; absent DNA, TCRdb's TRBD1 call cannot be checked. The CDR3 has 16 residues. The CDR3 protein is CASTNPGQGRANEQFF.

The chain links TRBV12-3 or TRBV12-4 to TRBJ1-4; TCRdb designates TRBD1, a call that cannot be tested without DNA. The CDR3 is 17 residues long. CDR3: CASSFFLQGWGNEKLFF.

The chain has TRBV4-1 and TRBJ2-7; TCRdb's D call, TRBD2, is unchecked because there is no DNA. Germline V gives CDR1 MGHRA, CDR2 YSYEKL. This CDR3 has 15 residues. CDR3 region: CASSHLQEGPYEQYF.

This chain links TRBV6-5 with TRBJ2-1; the TCRdb call, TRBD1, lacks DNA for checking. This CDR3 has 19 residues. Looked up from germline, CDR1 is MNHEY and CDR2 is SVGAGI. The CDR3 reads CASSYGSEWVSFLGDEQFF.

The chain combines TRBV5-1 with TRBJ1-1. CDR1 SGHRS and CDR2 YFSETQ come from the germline V gene. This CDR3 region has 13 residues. The CDR3 sequence: CASSLPTNTEAFF.

CDR3: CASSPRADFYNEQFF. This chain joins TRBV9 and TRBJ2-1; the D gene TCRdb calls, TRBD2, cannot be checked with no DNA. Germline assignment: CDR1 SGDLS and CDR2 YYNGEE. This CDR3 spans 15 amino acids.

The chain combines TRBV7-9 with TRBJ2-2; TCRdb indicates TRBD1, and absent DNA this call remains unverified. Germline V lookup: CDR1 SEHNR, CDR2 FQNEAQ (reference sequence). CDR3 length: 17 amino acids. The CDR3 protein is CASSLSGRGRPAGELFF.

V and J are TRBV5-1 and TRBJ2-1. The germline CDR1 and CDR2 sequences are SGHRS and YFSETQ. This CDR3 has 15 residues. The CDR3 loop is CASTSGDRSYNEQFF.

The V call is TRBV5-4, the J call TRBJ1-4; TCRdb picks TRBD1, but there is no DNA to check that call. The CDR3 has 15 residues. Germline CDR1 and CDR2: SGHNT and YYREEE (reference sequence). The CDR3 sequence is CASSLWGQRNEKLFF.